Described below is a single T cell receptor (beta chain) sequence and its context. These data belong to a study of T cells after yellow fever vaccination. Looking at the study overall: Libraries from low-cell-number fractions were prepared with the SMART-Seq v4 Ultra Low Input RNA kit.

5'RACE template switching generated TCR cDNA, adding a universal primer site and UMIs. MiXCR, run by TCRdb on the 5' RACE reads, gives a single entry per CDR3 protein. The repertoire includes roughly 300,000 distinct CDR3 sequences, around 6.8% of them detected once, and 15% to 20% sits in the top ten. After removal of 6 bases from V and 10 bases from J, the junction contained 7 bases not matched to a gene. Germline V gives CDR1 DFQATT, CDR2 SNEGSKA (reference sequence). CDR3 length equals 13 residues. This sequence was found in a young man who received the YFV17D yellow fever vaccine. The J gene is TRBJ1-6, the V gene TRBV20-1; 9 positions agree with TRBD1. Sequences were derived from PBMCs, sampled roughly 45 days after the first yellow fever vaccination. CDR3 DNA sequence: TGCAGTGCAGTAGACAGGGGGGAATCACCCCTCCACTTT. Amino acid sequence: CSAVDRGESPLHF.